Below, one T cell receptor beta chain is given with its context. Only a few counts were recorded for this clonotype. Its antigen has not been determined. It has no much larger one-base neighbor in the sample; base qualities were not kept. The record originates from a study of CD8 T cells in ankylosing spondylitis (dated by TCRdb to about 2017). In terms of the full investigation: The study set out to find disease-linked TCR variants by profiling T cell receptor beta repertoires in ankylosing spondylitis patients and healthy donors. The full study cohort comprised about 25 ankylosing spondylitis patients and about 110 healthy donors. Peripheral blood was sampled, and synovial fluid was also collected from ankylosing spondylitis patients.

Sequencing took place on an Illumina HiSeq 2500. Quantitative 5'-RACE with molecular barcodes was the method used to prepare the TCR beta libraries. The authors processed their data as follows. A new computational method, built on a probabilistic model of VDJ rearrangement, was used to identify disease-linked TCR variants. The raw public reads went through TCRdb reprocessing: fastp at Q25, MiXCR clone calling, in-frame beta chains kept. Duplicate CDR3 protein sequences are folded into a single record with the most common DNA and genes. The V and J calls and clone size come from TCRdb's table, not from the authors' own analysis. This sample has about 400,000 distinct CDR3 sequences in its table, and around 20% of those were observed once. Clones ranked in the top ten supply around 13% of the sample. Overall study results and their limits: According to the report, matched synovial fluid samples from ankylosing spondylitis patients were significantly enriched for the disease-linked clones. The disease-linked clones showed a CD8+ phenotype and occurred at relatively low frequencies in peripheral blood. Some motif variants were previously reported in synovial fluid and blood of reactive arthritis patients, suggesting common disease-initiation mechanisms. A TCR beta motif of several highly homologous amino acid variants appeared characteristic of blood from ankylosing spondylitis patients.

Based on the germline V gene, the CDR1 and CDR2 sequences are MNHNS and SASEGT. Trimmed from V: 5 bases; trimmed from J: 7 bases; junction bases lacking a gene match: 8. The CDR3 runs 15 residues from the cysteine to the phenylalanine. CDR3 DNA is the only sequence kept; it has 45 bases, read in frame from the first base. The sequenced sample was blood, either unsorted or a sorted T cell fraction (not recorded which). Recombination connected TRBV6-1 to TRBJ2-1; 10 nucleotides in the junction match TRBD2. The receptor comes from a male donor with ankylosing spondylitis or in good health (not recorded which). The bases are TGTGCCAGCAGTCAACCGGGACTAGCGATAAATGAGCAGTTCTTC. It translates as CASSQPGLAINEQFF.